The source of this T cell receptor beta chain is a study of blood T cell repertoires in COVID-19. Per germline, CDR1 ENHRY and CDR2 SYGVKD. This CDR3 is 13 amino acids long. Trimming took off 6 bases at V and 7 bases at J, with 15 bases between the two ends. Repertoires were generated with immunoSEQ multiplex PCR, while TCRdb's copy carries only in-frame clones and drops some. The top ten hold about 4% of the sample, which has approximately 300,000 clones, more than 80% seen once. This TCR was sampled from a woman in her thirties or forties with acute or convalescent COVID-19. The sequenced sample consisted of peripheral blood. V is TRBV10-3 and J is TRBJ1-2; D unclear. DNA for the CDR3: TGTGCCATCAGCGCGTTTGCAACCGGTGGCTACACCTTC. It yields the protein CAISAFATGGYTF.